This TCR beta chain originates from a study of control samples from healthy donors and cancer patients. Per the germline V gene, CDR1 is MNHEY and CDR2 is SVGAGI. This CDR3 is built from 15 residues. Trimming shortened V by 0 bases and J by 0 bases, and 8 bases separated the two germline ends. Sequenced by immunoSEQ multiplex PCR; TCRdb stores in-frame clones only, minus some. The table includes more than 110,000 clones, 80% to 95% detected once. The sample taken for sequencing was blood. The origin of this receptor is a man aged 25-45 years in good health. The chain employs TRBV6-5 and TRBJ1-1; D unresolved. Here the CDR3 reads CASSYSGTVNTEAFF. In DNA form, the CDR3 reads TGTGCCAGCAGTTACTCGGGCACAGTGAACACTGAAGCTTTCTTT.